The 25 T cell receptor beta chains below come from one sample, sequenced in a study of blood T cell repertoires in COVID-19. Libraries were prepared by immunoSEQ multiplex PCR; TCRdb keeps only in-frame clonotypes and omits some of them. The sample yields 220,000 or so clones, around 91% seen once. Sequenced material: PBMCs or T cells enriched from blood (not recorded which). The receptor set was obtained from a woman aged 18-35 years in a cohort exposed to, infected with or recovered from COVID-19 (not recorded which).

The chain is built from TRBV30 and TRBJ2-7; 7 nucleotides line up with TRBD2. V lost 5 bases, J lost 7 bases, and 8 bases stayed unmatched. The CDR3 extends over 12 amino acids. From germline, CDR1 is GTSNPN and CDR2 SVGIG (reference sequence). CDR3 sequence: CAWGGGVREQYF. For the CDR3, the DNA is TGTGCCTGGGGCGGGGGAGTCAGGGAGCAGTACTTC.

This clone has just a few counts. This sequence joins TRBV2 and TRBJ2-1, with 10 bases lining up with TRBD2. Trimming at V came to 8 bases and at J to 4 bases, leaving 2 bases not matched to a gene. CDR1 is SNHLY, CDR2 FYNNEI, per germline. The CDR3 runs 13 residues. DNA of the CDR3: TGTGCCAGCGGACTAGCGGATTACAATGAGCAGTTCTTC. Amino acids: CASGLADYNEQFF.

V gene TRBV4-1 combines with J gene TRBJ2-3; D may be TRBD2 (5 bases). This CDR3 is built from 15 residues. Germline loops: CDR1 MGHRA, CDR2 YSYEKL. Trimming took off 0 bases at V and 3 bases at J, with 10 bases between the two ends. CDR3 residues: CASSQDTRETDTQYF. The CDR3 region has the DNA TGCGCCAGCAGCCAAGACACGAGGGAGACAGATACGCAGTATTTT.

The rearrangement joins TRBV5-1 to TRBJ1-2; 7 nucleotides match TRBD1. Germline CDR1 and CDR2: SGHRS and YFSETQ. The CDR3 runs 14 residues. Trimming took 0 bases from V and 8 from J; bases not matched to a gene: 7. The CDR3 DNA follows: TGCGCCAGCAGCTTGGAGTCGGGACAGTTCGGCTACACCTTC. This codes for CASSLESGQFGYTF.

CDR3 bases: TGTGCCAGCAGCCAAGAAGGAGAACGGAAAGAGACCCAGTACTTC. Its translation is CASSQEGERKETQYF. This chain joins TRBV4-2 and TRBJ2-5; the D is unclear. The length of the CDR3 is 15 residues. V lost 0 bases, J lost 3 bases, and 11 bases lay in between. Germline assignment: CDR1 LGHNA and CDR2 YNFKEQ.

The rearrangement links TRBV28 to TRBJ1-2; 7 bases map to TRBD1. V was clipped by 4 bases and J by 5 bases; unmatched bases: 7. CDR3 length: 14 amino acids. Germline CDR1 and CDR2: MDHEN and SYDVKM. This CDR3 reads CASSSPGQLYGYTF. As DNA, the CDR3 is TGTGCCAGCAGTTCGCCGGGACAGTTATATGGCTACACCTTC.

The gene calls are TRBV5-6 and TRBJ2-7; D remains unclear. Looked up from germline, CDR1 is SGHDT and CDR2 is YYEEEE. The V and J ends lost 3 bases and 4 bases respectively, with 8 bases between them. This CDR3 is 12 amino acids long. The CDR3 is CASSSYLYEQYF. As DNA, the CDR3 is TGTGCCAGCAGCTCCTATCTGTACGAGCAGTACTTC.

This clone was recorded once. The genes are TRBV7-9 and TRBJ2-1, with a possible D match to TRBD1 (6 bases). CDR3 length equals 15 residues. The V end was cut by 5 bases, the J end by 5 bases, with 16 bases between. CDR1 SEHNR and CDR2 FQNEAQ come from the germline V gene (reference sequence). CDR3 protein: CASSPNRETDNEQFF. The CDR3 coding sequence is TGTGCCAGCAGCCCTAACAGGGAAACGGACAATGAGCAGTTCTTC.

The V call is TRBV6-5, the J call TRBJ2-1; D remains unclear. V was shortened by 6 bases and J by 4 bases, with 16 bases between the two germline ends. The CDR3 loop spans 15 amino acids. Germline-derived CDR1 and CDR2 are MNHEY and SVGAGI. The CDR3 nucleotides are TGTGCCAGCAGAACTGATCAGACAAGATACAATGAGCAGTTCTTC. This translates into CASRTDQTRYNEQFF.

The chain combines TRBV19 with TRBJ1-1; D call uncertain. The length of the CDR3 is 13 residues. Trimming removed 7 bases from V and 1 base from J, with 10 bases in between. Germline values: CDR1 LNHDA, CDR2 SQIVND (reference sequence). The CDR3 sequence: CASTQRGNTEAFF. DNA for the CDR3: TGTGCCAGTACCCAGCGCGGGAACACTGAAGCTTTCTTT.

The chain couples TRBV27 to TRBJ2-5, with D maybe TRBD1 (5 bases). This CDR3 has 15 amino acids. Looked up from germline, CDR1 is MNHEY and CDR2 is SMNVEV (reference sequence). Trimming cost V 6 bases and J 4 bases, with 18 bases left between them. CDR3 DNA: TGTGCCAGCAGCCGTGGGGCAGGGTTAGGAGAGACCCAGTACTTC. Protein: CASSRGAGLGETQYF.

This chain connects TRBV6-5 to TRBJ2-3, with TRBD2 matching 7 bases. The CDR3 sequence is 15 residues long. Germline CDR1 reads MNHEY; CDR2 reads SVGAGI. V trimming: 4 bases; J trimming: 1 base; junction bases outside the gene matches: 5. Here the CDR3 reads CASSLAGAGTDTQYF. CDR3 DNA sequence: TGTGCCAGCAGTTTGGCGGGAGCGGGCACAGATACGCAGTATTTT.

This clone was detected once. The chain links TRBV28 to TRBJ1-2; TRBD1 aligns across 7 bases. In germline, CDR1 is MDHEN, CDR2 SYDVKM. V lost 4 bases, J lost 0 bases, and 11 bases stayed unmatched. This CDR3 spans 17 amino acids. CDR3 in DNA: TGTGCCAGCAGTTCACAGGGACAGCCACCGCCTAACTATGGCTACACCTTC. Translating it yields CASSSQGQPPPNYGYTF.

V and J are TRBV7-9 and TRBJ2-5; 11 bases are shared with TRBD2. Trimming cost V 5 bases and J 0 bases; bases outside gene matches: 11. The CDR3 totals 18 residues. The V gene's germline CDR1 is SEHNR and CDR2 FQNEAQ (reference sequence). The CDR3 bases are TGTGCCAGCAGCCTTCTCGGACTAGCGGGTGAATACCAAGAGACCCAGTACTTC. Translating it yields CASSLLGLAGEYQETQYF.

This clone came up once. V gene TRBV19 combines with J gene TRBJ1-3; tentatively, D is TRBD1 (6 bases). The CDR3 contains 16 residues. V gave up 4 bases and J gave up 0 bases, with 13 bases separating them. Germline V gives CDR1 LNHDA, CDR2 SQIVND (reference sequence). CDR3 amino acids: CASSTGHTNSGNTIYF. The CDR3 coding sequence is TGTGCCAGTAGTACGGGACACACTAACTCTGGAAACACCATATATTTT.

The genes are TRBV4-1 and TRBJ1-3, with D hard to call. Trimming took 3 bases from V and 1 from J, leaving 13 bases between them. The germline V gene has CDR1 MGHRA and CDR2 YSYEKL. The CDR3 totals 16 residues. The CDR3 coding sequence is TGCGCCAGCAGCCAGCCGACTTCTTTATCTGGAAACACCATATATTTT. This codes for CASSQPTSLSGNTIYF.

The chain couples TRBV6-1 to TRBJ2-1; possibly TRBD2 for D (6 bases). This CDR3 has 16 amino acids. V shed 2 bases and J shed 8 bases, with 19 bases lying between them. Germline assignment: CDR1 MNHNS and CDR2 SASEGT. The CDR3 nucleotides are TGTGCCAGCAGTGAAAGAGCGGGCTCCTCCGGGTATGAGCAGTTCTTC. It encodes CASSERAGSSGYEQFF.

The chain carries TRBV28 and TRBJ1-2; D ambiguous. Germline V CDR1 and CDR2: MDHEN, SYDVKM. V dropped 11 bases and J dropped 4 bases, with 11 bases sitting between them. The CDR3 is 11 amino acids. CDR3 coding DNA: TGTGCCGTAGCTAGTGGCTATGGCTACACCTTC. Its protein product is CAVASGYGYTF.

The chain is built from TRBV28 and TRBJ2-3, with TRBD1 matching over 8 bases. The CDR3 covers 15 residues. The V segment lost 2 bases and the J segment 2 bases; nucleotides outside the gene matches: 3. Germline CDR1 MDHEN, CDR2 SYDVKM. Here the CDR3 DNA reads TGTGCCAGCAGTTTAATCCAGGGGGCCACAGATACGCAGTATTTT. This translates into CASSLIQGATDTQYF.

V gene TRBV5-4 combines with J gene TRBJ1-2, with 7 bases identical to TRBD1. V dropped 4 bases and J dropped 3; count of bases not matched to a gene: 3. CDR1 SGHNT and CDR2 YYREEE come from the germline V gene (reference sequence). This CDR3 has 13 amino acids. The CDR3 is CASSTDRDYGYTF. In DNA, the CDR3 is TGTGCCAGCAGCACTGACAGGGACTATGGCTACACCTTC.

The genes are TRBV19 and TRBJ1-6; 7 bases are shared with TRBD1. Germline V gene sequence: CDR1 LNHDA, CDR2 SQIVND (reference sequence). The CDR3 spans 16 residues. J was trimmed by 3 bases and V by 4 bases; bases with no gene match: 6. The CDR3 sequence: CASSRQGPGYNSPLHF. CDR3 nucleotides: TGTGCCAGTAGTAGACAGGGCCCAGGCTATAATTCACCCCTCCACTTT.

This clone was counted between two and nine times. This chain links TRBV2 with TRBJ2-1; the D is unclear. V was cut by 4 bases and J by 3 bases, with 10 bases left in between. This CDR3 is built from 14 residues. CDR1 SNHLY and CDR2 FYNNEI come from the germline V gene. Written as DNA, the CDR3 is TGTGCCAGCAGTGCAGAACAGAACTACAATGAGCAGTTCTTC. It is translated as CASSAEQNYNEQFF.

This rearrangement joins TRBV28 to TRBJ2-3; perhaps TRBD2 as D (6 bases). Deletions cut 2 bases from V and 4 bases from J, with 16 bases between. CDR3 length: 16 amino acids. Germline CDR1 is MDHEN and CDR2 is SYDVKM. In DNA, the CDR3 is TGTGCCAGCAGTTTAAGGGAGGTCCGTCGGGCAGATACGCAGTATTTT. Amino acid sequence: CASSLREVRRADTQYF.

The rearrangement joins TRBV28 to TRBJ1-2; a possible D gene is TRBD1 (5 bases). CDR1 and CDR2 (germline): MDHEN, SYDVKM. The CDR3 sequence is 13 residues long. Trimming took off 5 bases at V and 5 bases at J, with 12 bases between the two ends. CDR3 protein: CASSPHRHYGYTF. The CDR3 DNA reads TGTGCCAGCAGTCCCCACAGGCATTATGGCTACACCTTC.

Worth noting for this clone: One end of the junction does not line up with germline, which may come from a read error. The chain couples TRBV13 to TRBJ1-1; 7 nucleotides match TRBD1. In germline, CDR1 is PRHDT, CDR2 FYEKMQ (reference sequence). The CDR3 sequence is 14 residues long. CDR3 sequence: CASSLGDRDPEAFF. In DNA, the CDR3 is TGTGCCAGCAGCCTAGGCGACAGGGACCCTGAAGCTTTCTTT.